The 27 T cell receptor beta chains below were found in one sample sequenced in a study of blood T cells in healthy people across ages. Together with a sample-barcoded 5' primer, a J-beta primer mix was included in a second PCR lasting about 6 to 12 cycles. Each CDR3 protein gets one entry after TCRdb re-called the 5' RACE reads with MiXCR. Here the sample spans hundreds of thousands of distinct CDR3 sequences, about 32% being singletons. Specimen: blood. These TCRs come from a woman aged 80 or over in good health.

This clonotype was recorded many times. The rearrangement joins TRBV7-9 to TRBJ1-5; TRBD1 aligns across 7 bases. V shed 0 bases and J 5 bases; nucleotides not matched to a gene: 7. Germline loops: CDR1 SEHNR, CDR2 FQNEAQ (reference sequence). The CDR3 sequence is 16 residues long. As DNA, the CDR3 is TGTGCCAGCAGCTTAGCGGACGTACAGGGGCATCAGCCCCAGCATTTT. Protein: CASSLADVQGHQPQHF.

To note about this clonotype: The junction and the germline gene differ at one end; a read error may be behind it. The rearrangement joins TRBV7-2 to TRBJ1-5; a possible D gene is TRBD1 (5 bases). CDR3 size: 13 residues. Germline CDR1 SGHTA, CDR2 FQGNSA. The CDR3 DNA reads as TGTGTCAGCAGCTGGGGGTTGAGCCAGCCCCAGCATTTT. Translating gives CVSSWGLSQPQHF.

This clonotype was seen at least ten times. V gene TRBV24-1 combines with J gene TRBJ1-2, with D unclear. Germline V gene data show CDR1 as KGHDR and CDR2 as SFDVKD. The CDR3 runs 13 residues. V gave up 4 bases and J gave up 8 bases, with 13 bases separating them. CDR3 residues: CATSEIGNLGYTF. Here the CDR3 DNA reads TGTGCCACCAGTGAGATTGGGAATTTGGGCTACACCTTC.

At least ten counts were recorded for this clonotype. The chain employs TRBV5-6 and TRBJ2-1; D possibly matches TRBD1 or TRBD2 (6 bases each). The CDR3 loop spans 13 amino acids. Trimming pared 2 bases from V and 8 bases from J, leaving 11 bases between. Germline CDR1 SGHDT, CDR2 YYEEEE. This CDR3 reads CASSLGGMDEQFF. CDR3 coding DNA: TGTGCCAGCAGCTTAGGGGGGATGGATGAGCAGTTCTTC.

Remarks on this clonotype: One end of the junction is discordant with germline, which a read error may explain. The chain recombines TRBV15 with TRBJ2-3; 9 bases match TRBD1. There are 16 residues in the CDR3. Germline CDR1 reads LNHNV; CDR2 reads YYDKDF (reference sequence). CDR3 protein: CATSRTRDRVTDTQCF. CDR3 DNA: TGTGCCACCAGCAGAACCCGGGACAGGGTCACAGATACGCAGTGTTTT.

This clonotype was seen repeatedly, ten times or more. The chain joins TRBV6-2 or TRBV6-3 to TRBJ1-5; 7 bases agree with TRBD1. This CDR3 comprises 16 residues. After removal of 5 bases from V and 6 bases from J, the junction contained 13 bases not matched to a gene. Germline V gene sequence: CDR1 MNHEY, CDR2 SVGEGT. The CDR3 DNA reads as TGTGCCAGCAGTCAAGACAGGGCCTCATTGAGTCAGCCCCAGCATTTT. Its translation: CASSQDRASLSQPQHF.

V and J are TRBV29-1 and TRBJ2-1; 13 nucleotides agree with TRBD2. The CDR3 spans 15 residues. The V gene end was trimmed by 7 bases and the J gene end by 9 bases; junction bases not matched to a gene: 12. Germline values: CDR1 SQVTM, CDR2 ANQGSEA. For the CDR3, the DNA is TGCAGCGCATCAACAGGACTAGCGGGAGAGCGTGAGCAGTTCTTC. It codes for CSASTGLAGEREQFF.

CDR3 sequence: CASRAGGSPRGYTF. The CDR3, as DNA: TGTGCCAGCAGAGCGGGAGGATCCCCCCGTGGCTACACCTTC. The chain carries TRBV21-1 and TRBJ1-2. TRBV21-1 is a pseudogene. The CDR3 loop spans 14 amino acids.

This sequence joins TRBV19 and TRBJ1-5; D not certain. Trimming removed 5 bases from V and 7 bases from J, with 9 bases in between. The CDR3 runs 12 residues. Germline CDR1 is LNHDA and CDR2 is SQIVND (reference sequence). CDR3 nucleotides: TGTGCCAGTAGTCGGGGTACCCAGCCCCAGCATTTT. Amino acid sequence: CASSRGTQPQHF.

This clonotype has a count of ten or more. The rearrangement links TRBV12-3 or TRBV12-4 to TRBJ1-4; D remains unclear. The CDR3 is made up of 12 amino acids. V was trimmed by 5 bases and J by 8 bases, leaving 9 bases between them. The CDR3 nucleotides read TGTGCCAGCAGTCTTAAAGCAGAAAAACTGTTTTTT. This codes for CASSLKAEKLFF.

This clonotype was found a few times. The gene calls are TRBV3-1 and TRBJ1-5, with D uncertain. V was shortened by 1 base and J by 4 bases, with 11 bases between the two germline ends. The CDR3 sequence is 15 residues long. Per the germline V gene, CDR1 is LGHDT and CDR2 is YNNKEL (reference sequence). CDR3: CASSQGTEGNQPQHF. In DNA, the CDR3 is TGTGCCAGCAGCCAAGGAACAGAAGGAAATCAGCCCCAGCATTTT. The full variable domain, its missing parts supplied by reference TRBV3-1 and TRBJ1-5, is DTAVSQTPKYLVTQMGNDKSIKCEQNLGHDTMYWYKQDSKKFLKIMFSYNNKELIINETVPNRFSPKSPDKAHLNLHINSLELGDSAVYFCASSQGTEGNQPQHFGDGTRLSIL.

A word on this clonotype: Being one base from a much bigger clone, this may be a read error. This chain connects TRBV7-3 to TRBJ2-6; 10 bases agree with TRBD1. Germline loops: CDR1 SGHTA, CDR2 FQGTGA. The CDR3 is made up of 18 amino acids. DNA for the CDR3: TGTGCCACCGCCCCTCCGGGACAGGGGTACGGAGGGGCCAACGTCCGGACTTTC. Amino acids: CATAPPGQGYGGANVRTF.

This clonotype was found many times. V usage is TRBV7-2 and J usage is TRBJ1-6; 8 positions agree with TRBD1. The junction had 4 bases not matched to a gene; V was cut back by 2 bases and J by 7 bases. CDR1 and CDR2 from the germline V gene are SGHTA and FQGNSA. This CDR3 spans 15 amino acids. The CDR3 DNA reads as TGTGCCAGCAGCTTACGGGGACAGGAGAATTCACCCCTCCACTTT. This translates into CASSLRGQENSPLHF.

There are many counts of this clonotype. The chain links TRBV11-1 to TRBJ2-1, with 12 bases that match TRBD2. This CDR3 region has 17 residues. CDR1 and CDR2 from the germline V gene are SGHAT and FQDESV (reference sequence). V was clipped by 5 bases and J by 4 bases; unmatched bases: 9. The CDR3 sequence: CASSLGTSGHSYNEQFF. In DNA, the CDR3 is TGTGCCAGCAGCCTCGGGACTAGCGGGCATTCTTACAATGAGCAGTTCTTC.

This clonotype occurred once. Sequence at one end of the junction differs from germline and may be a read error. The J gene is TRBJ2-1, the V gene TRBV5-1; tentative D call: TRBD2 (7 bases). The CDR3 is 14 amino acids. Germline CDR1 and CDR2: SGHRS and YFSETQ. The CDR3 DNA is TGCGCCGGCAGCTTCTCAGGCGGGGGCAATGAGCAGTGCTTC. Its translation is CAGSFSGGGNEQCF.

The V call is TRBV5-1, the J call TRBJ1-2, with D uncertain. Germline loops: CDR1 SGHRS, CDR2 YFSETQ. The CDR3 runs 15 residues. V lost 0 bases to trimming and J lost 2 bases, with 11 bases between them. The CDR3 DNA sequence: TGCGCCAGCAGCTTGGATACCGATCGAAACTATGGCTACACCTTC. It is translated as CASSLDTDRNYGYTF.

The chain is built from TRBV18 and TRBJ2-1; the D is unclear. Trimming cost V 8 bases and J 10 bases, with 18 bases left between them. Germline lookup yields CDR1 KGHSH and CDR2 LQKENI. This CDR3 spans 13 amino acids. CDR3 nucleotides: TGTGCCAGCCCTCCGACGCGAGCCGGAGAGCAGTTCTTC. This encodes CASPPTRAGEQFF. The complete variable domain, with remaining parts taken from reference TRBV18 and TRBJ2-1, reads NAGVMQNPRHLVRRRGQEARLRCSPMKGHSHVYWYRQLPEEGLKFMVYLQKENIIDESGMPKERFSAEFPKEGPSILRIQQVVRGDSAAYFCASPPTRAGEQFFGPGTRLTVL.

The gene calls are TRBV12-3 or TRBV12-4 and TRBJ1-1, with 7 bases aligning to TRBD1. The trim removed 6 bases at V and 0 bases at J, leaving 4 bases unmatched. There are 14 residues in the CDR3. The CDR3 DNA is TGTGCCAGCAGCCACGGGACAGTGAACACTGAAGCTTTCTTT. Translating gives CASSHGTVNTEAFF.

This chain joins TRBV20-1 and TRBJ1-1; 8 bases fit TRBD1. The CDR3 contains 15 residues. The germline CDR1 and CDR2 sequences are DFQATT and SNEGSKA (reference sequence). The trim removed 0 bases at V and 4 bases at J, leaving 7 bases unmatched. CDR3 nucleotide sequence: TGCAGTGCTAGAGATCATCAGGGGGCTGGCACTGAAGCTTTCTTT. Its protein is CSARDHQGAGTEAFF.

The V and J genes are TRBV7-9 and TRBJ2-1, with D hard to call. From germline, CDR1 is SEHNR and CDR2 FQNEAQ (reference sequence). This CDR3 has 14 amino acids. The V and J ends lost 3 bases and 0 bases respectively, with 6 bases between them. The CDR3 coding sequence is TGTGCCAGCAGCTTTATGGGCTCCTACAATGAGCAGTTCTTC. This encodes CASSFMGSYNEQFF.

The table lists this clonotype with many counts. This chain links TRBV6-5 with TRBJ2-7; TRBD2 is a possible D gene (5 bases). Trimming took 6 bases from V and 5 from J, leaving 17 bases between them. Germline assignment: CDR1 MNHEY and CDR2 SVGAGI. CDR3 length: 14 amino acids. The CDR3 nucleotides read TGTGCCAGCAGCTCCTCCGGGCTAGCCAACGAGCAGTACTTC. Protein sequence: CASSSSGLANEQYF.

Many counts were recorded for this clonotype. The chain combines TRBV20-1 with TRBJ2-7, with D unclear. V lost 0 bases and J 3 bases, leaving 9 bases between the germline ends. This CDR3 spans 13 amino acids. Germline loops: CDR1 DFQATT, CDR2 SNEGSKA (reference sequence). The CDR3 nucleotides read TGCAGTGCTAGAGAGGTTACCCGCTACGAGCAGTACTTC. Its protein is CSAREVTRYEQYF.

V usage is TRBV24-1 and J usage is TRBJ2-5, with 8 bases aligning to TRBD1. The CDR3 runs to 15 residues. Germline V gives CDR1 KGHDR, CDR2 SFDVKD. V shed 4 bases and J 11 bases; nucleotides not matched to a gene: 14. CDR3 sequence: CATSDPGQEYNEQYF. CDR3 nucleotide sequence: TGTGCCACCAGTGACCCGGGACAGGAATACAATGAGCAGTACTTC.

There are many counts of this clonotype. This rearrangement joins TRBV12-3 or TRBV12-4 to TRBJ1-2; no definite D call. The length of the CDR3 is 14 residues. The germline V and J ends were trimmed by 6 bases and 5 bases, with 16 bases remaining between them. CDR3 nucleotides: TGTGCCAGCAGCCGAGCGGCAGGCCTTTATGGCTACACCTTC. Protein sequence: CASSRAAGLYGYTF.

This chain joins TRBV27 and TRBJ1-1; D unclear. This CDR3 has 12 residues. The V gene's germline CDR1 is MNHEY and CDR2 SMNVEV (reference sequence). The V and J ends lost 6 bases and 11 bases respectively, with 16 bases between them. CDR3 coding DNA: TGTGCCAGCAGCCACAAAAAGGGAATGGCTTTCTTT. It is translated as CASSHKKGMAFF.

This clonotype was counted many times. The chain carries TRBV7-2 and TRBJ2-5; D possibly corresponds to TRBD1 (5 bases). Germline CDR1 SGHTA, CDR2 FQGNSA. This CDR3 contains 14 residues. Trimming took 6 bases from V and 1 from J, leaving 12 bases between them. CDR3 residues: CASRASRVQETQYF. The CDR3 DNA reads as TGTGCCAGCAGAGCGAGCAGGGTCCAAGAGACCCAGTACTTC.

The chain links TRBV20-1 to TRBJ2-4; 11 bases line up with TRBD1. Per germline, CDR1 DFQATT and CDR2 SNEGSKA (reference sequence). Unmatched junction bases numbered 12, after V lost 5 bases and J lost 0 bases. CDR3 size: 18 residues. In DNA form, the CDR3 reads TGCAGTGCTGACCCCGGGACAGGGGGAGGAGTAGCCAAAAACATTCAGTACTTC. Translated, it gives CSADPGTGGGVAKNIQYF.